Sequencing of this T cell receptor beta chain was carried out in a study of T cells expressing NK-cell markers. This CDR3 has 18 amino acids. CDR1 and CDR2 from the germline V gene are KGHDR and SFDVKD. The authors generated TCR beta cDNA through 5'RACE template switching with UMIs. Reprocessing the 5' RACE reads, TCRdb reports a single entry for every CDR3 protein and omits DNA. The sample table sets out 400,000 or so distinct CDR3 sequences. The V gene is TRBV24-1, the J gene TRBJ2-1; the D call of TRBD2 rests on TCRdb alone, since no DNA is present to check it. The clonotype comes from a woman in her forties or fifties in good health. Material: blood T cells: a sorted CD56 or NKG2C T cell subset, CD4+ or CD8+ T cells, or bulk PBMC T cells (not recorded which). The CDR3 sequence: CATSEPGTSGRVYNEQFF.